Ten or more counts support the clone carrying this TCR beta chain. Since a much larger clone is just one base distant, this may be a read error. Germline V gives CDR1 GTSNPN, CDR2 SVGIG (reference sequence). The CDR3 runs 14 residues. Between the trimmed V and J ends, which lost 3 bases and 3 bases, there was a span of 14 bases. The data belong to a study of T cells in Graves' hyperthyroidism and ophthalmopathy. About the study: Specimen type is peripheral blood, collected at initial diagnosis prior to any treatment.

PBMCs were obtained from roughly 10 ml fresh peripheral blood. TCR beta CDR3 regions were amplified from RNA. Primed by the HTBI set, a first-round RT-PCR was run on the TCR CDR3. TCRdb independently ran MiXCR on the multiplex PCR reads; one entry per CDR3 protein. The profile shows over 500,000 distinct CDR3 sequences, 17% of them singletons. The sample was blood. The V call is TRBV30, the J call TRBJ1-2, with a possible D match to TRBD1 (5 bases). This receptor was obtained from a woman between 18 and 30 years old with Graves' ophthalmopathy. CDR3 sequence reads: CAWSQGIEDYGYTF. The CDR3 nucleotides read TGTGCCTGGAGCCAGGGCATTGAGGACTATGGCTACACCTTC.